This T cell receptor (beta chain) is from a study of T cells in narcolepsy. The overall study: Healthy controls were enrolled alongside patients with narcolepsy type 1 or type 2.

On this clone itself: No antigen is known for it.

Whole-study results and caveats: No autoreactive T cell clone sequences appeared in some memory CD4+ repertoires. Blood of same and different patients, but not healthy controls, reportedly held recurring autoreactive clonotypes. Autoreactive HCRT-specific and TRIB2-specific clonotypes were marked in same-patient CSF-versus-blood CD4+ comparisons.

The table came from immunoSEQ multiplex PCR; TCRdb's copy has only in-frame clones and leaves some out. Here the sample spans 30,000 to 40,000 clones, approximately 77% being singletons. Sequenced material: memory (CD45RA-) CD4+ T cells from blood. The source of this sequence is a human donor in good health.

CDR3 region: CATSREAGSTDTQYF. The CDR3 DNA follows: TGTGCCACCAGCAGAGAAGCGGGGAGCACAGATACGCAGTATTTT. The gene calls are TRBV15 and TRBJ2-3, with 7 nucleotides matching TRBD2. The CDR3 has 15 residues. The J segment lost 0 bases and the V segment lost 0 bases, leaving 0 bases of the junction unmatched. CDR1 is LNHNV, CDR2 YYDKDF, per germline (reference sequence).